The 9 T cell receptor beta chains below were found in one sample sequenced in a study of shared clonotypes between healthy human individuals. Positive CCR7 selection of CD45RO-negative cells yielded the naive CD8 cells, and terminally differentiated effector memory CD45RA+ cells were excluded. The protocol was immunoSEQ multiplex PCR, while the TCRdb copy is restricted to in-frame clones and leaves out a portion. The table includes about 680,000 clones, just over 90% detected once. Sequences were obtained from naive CD8+ T cells sorted from blood. The receptors were sampled from a man in his thirties or forties in good health.

This clone appeared a single time. The V and J genes are TRBV21-1 and TRBJ2-4. TRBV21-1 is labeled a pseudogene. This CDR3 comprises 14 residues. The CDR3 DNA reads TGTGCCAGCCCCCCGGACGGTTACAAAAACATTCAGTACTTC. It translates to CASPPDGYKNIQYF.

This chain links TRBV4-1 with TRBJ2-1; 7 bases agree with TRBD1. The trim removed 5 bases at V and 10 bases at J, leaving 8 bases unmatched. Per germline, CDR1 MGHRA and CDR2 YSYEKL. This CDR3 contains 13 residues. The CDR3 loop is CASSDRQGMEQFF. The CDR3 DNA reads as TGCGCCAGCAGCGACCGACAGGGTATGGAGCAGTTCTTC.

CDR3 sequence reads: CASSPQQGDYEQYF. The DNA for the CDR3 is TGTGCCAGCAGCCCCCAACAGGGAGACTACGAGCAGTACTTC. The genes are TRBV7-2 and TRBJ2-7, with TRBD1 as a possible D gene (6 bases). Germline V gene sequence: CDR1 SGHTA, CDR2 FQGNSA. V dropped 5 bases and J dropped 3 bases, with 14 bases sitting between them. This CDR3 is 14 amino acids long.

The chain uses TRBV7-9 and TRBJ2-7, with D possibly matching TRBD1 (5 bases). CDR1 and CDR2 from the germline V gene are SEHNR and FQNEAQ (reference sequence). CDR3 length equals 14 residues. Trimming shortened V by 3 bases and J by 6 bases, and 15 bases separated the two germline ends. This chain's CDR3 is CASSFAAGLFEQYF. CDR3 DNA sequence: TGTGCCAGCAGCTTCGCGGCAGGGCTGTTCGAGCAGTACTTC.

The V gene is TRBV6-7, the J gene TRBJ2-7, with 10 bases identical to TRBD1. TRBV6-7 is treated as an ORF (open reading frame) with a function not yet certain. The junction had 9 bases not matched to a gene; V was cut back by 5 bases and J by 5 bases. There are 15 residues in the CDR3. For the CDR3, the DNA is TGTGCCAGCAGTCCGAGGGGACAGGGGATCAACGAGCAGTACTTC. Its protein product is CASSPRGQGINEQYF.

This clone was seen only a few times. The chain joins TRBV6-5 to TRBJ2-7; possible D gene TRBD1, 5 bases. CDR1 is MNHEY and CDR2 is SVGAGI in the germline V gene. The V end lost 0 bases, the J end lost 2 bases, and 8 bases lay between the germline ends. The CDR3 runs to 14 residues. DNA of the CDR3: TGTGCCAGCAGTTACTCGGGGCCGCCCTACGAGCAGTACTTC. This encodes CASSYSGPPYEQYF.

CDR3 protein: CASSLEPGQSSYNEQFF. The CDR3 DNA follows: TGTGCCAGCAGCTTGGAACCGGGACAGAGCTCCTACAATGAGCAGTTCTTC. The gene calls are TRBV11-2 and TRBJ2-1; 7 bases align to TRBD1. The CDR3 is 17 residues long. Germline V gene lookup returns CDR1 SGHAT and CDR2 FQNNGV. V lost 3 bases and J lost 0; bases outside the gene matches: 8.

The chain carries TRBV9 and TRBJ2-7, with D possibly TRBD2 on 7 matching bases. Germline V lookup: CDR1 SGDLS, CDR2 YYNGEE. V lost 3 bases and J lost 5, with 21 bases in between. This CDR3 comprises 16 residues. The CDR3 loop is CASSASTRGAGDEQYF. In DNA, the CDR3 is TGTGCCAGCAGCGCTTCTACCCGGGGGGCGGGAGACGAGCAGTACTTC. Combining the CDR3 with reference TRBV9 and TRBJ2-7 gives the whole variable domain DSGVTQTPKHLITATGQRVTLRCSPRSGDLSVYWYQQSLDQGLQFLIQYYNGEERAKGNILERFSAQQFPDLHSELNLSSLELGDSALYFCASSASTRGAGDEQYFGPGTRLTVT.

The rearrangement links TRBV21-1 to TRBJ1-1; TRBD1 was called by the table and not checked on the DNA. TRBV21-1 is tagged as a pseudogene. The CDR3 extends over 12 amino acids. DNA of the CDR3: TGTGCCAGCAGCAAGGGGACAGCTGAAGCTTTCTTT. Translating gives CASSKGTAEAFF.